These T cell receptor beta chains were read from a single sample in a study of cytomegalovirus exposure and HLA in healthy donors. Clones were read by immunoSEQ multiplex PCR, and TCRdb kept only the in-frame ones, dropping some. Here the sample spans roughly 93,000 clones, around 74% being singletons. The sample comprised PBMCs. Receptor source: a male donor in good health and CMV-seronegative. Each CDR3 is given with its conserved first and last residue. Each record gives: V gene, D gene, clone size, J gene, CDR3 protein, CDR3 DNA. D genes are given only for firm matches. Some rows have no size entry. The others give once, few or many, or a class for an expanded clone.

TRBV5-6	TRBD2	few	TRBJ2-1	CASSNRLAQKVYNEQFF	TGTGCCAGCAGCAACAGACTAGCCCAAAAGGTGTACAATGAGCAGTTCTTC
TRBV4-3	.	.	TRBJ1-1	CASSQQGLGNTEAFF	TGCGCCAGCAGCCAACAGGGGCTAGGGAACACTGAAGCTTTCTTT
TRBV27	TRBD1	.	TRBJ2-7	CASSLVGTGHYEQYF	TGTGCCAGCAGTTTAGTTGGGACAGGGCACTACGAGCAGTACTTC
TRBV29-1	TRBD1	.	TRBJ2-2	CSVGVTGDLTGELFF	TGCAGCGTGGGGGTGACAGGGGATCTCACCGGGGAGCTGTTTTTT
TRBV19	TRBD1	.	TRBJ1-4	CASNGDREGKLFF	TGTGCCAGTAATGGGGACAGGGAAGGGAAACTGTTTTTT
TRBV4-1	TRBD1	.	TRBJ2-7	CASSPTGSEQYF	TGCGCCAGCAGCCCGACAGGGAGTGAGCAGTACTTC
TRBV30	.	.	TRBJ2-7	CAWTSGTGEQYF	TGTGCCTGGACTAGTGGTACGGGAGAGCAGTACTTC
TRBV28	TRBD1	.	TRBJ2-1	CASSLLDRDYNEQFF	TGTGCCAGCAGTTTACTGGACAGGGATTACAATGAGCAGTTCTTC
TRBV6-5	.	once	TRBJ2-7	CASSPGRLAYEQYF	TGTGCCAGCAGCCCAGGGAGGCTAGCGTACGAGCAGTACTTC
TRBV28	.	.	TRBJ1-2	CASSYSPATYRANYGYTF	TGTGCCAGCAGTTACTCCCCTGCAACCTACAGGGCTAACTATGGCTACACCTTC